This T cell receptor beta chain was sequenced in a study of cytotoxic CD8 clonotypes in ibrutinib-treated CLL. Overall study context: Across samples, productive templates numbered about 280,000 and productive rearrangements reached 94,082 on average.

The protocol was immunoSEQ multiplex PCR, while the TCRdb copy is restricted to in-frame clones and leaves out a portion. The profile shows around 250,000 clones, around three quarters of them singletons. Study results and limitations: Circulating CD8+ T-cell counts were tracked by baseline clonality, which exceeded that of age-matched healthy donors.

Germline V gene lookup returns CDR1 MDHEN and CDR2 SYDVKM. The CDR3 runs to 12 residues. Trimming removed 7 bases at V and 3 bases at J, with 10 bases between. Concerning this clone itself: Its antigen is not identified.

The sample in question was PBMCs, obtained after 24 months of ibrutinib treatment. The TCR was taken from a human donor with chronic lymphocytic leukemia. This chain joins TRBV28 and TRBJ2-7; D is undetermined. CDR3 region: CASKDQNYEQYF. CDR3 coding DNA: TGTGCCAGCAAAGACCAGAACTACGAGCAGTACTTC.